This T cell receptor (beta chain) originates from a study of CDR3 diversity in severe acne. TCRdb ran MiXCR on the PCR reads and lists one entry per CDR3 protein. The table shows approximately 77,000 distinct CDR3 sequences, with about 53% occurring only once. Germline assignment: CDR1 SGHRS and CDR2 YFSETQ. CDR3 size: 11 residues. Comment on this clonotype: With a much larger clone just one base away, this may be a read error.

Sequencing was carried out using blood. The rearrangement joins TRBV5-1 to TRBJ2-2, with D maybe TRBD2 (6 bases). The sequence came from a male donor with severe acne vulgaris. This chain's CDR3 is CASSWGGELSF. The CDR3 nucleotides are TGCGCCAGCAGCTGGGGCGGGGAGCTGTCTTTT.